Each of the 18 T cell receptor beta chains below was sequenced from the same sample in a study of OX40 agonist ivuxolimab in advanced cancers. TCRdb's table, derived via immunoSEQ multiplex PCR, lists solely in-frame clones and lacks some. Counted here are 20,000 to 25,000 clones, approximately 87% occurring once; the ten biggest clones make up around 15%. Specimen: CD4+ or CD8+ T cells sorted from blood, collected in a trial of the OX40 agonist ivuxolimab. Receptors were obtained from an adult with an advanced solid tumor such as melanoma, head and neck, liver or kidney cancer.

The V call is TRBV4-1, the J call TRBJ1-3, with D hard to call. CDR1 MGHRA and CDR2 YSYEKL come from the germline V gene. The V and J ends lost 0 bases and 0 bases respectively, with 6 bases between them. The CDR3 length is 15 residues. CDR3 bases: TGCGCCAGCAGCCAAGATTTAAGCTCTGGAAACACCATATATTTT. It yields the protein CASSQDLSSGNTIYF.

The rearrangement uses TRBV5-6 and TRBJ1-2; possible D gene TRBD1, 5 bases. With 1 base removed from V and 2 bases from J, the gap between germline ends came to 12 bases. CDR1 SGHDT and CDR2 YYEEEE come from the germline V gene. This CDR3 contains 15 residues. The CDR3 bases are TGTGCCAGCAGCTTGCTCTGGGGCGGGAACTATGGCTACACCTTC. It specifies CASSLLWGGNYGYTF.

V is TRBV9 and J is TRBJ1-1; D not resolved. In germline, CDR1 is SGDLS, CDR2 YYNGEE. The V gene lost 5 bases and the J gene lost 0 bases, with 5 bases spanning the gap. The CDR3 covers 12 residues. In DNA, the CDR3 is TGTGCCAGCAGTGGCGTGAACACTGAAGCTTTCTTT. Translation gives CASSGVNTEAFF.

CDR3: CASSIASGGLGNEQFF. DNA of the CDR3: TGTGCCAGTAGTATAGCATCAGGGGGCTTGGGGAATGAGCAGTTCTTC. The rearrangement joins TRBV19 to TRBJ2-1; 8 positions agree with TRBD1. The ends lost 1 base at V and 7 bases at J; junction bases unmatched: 9. There are 16 residues in the CDR3. CDR1 LNHDA and CDR2 SQIVND come from the germline V gene (reference sequence).

The V gene is TRBV6-5, the J gene TRBJ1-1, with D maybe TRBD1 (5 bases). This CDR3 spans 14 amino acids. Germline values: CDR1 MNHEY, CDR2 SVGAGI. V lost 2 bases and J lost 3, with 10 bases in between. CDR3 nucleotide sequence: TGTGCCAGCAGTTACGGGTGGGGGGACACTGAAGCTTTCTTT. This gives the protein CASSYGWGDTEAFF.

The chain employs TRBV2 and TRBJ2-7; D perhaps matches TRBD2 (7 bases). The germline CDR1 and CDR2 sequences are SNHLY and FYNNEI. This CDR3 contains 15 residues. The V end was cut by 3 bases, the J end by 2 bases, with 14 bases between. CDR3 in DNA: TGTGCCAGCAGTGATATCGGGGGGCTCCCCTACGAGCAGTACTTC. It codes for CASSDIGGLPYEQYF.

V gene TRBV28 combines with J gene TRBJ1-4; no clear D. Trimming removed 4 bases from V and 0 bases from J, with 12 bases in between. Looked up from germline, CDR1 is MDHEN and CDR2 is SYDVKM. This CDR3 comprises 16 residues. DNA of the CDR3: TGTGCCAGCAGTTCTCCGGGGAATGCAACTAATGAAAAACTGTTTTTT. Its protein is CASSSPGNATNEKLFF.

The genes are TRBV7-2 and TRBJ2-7; 10 nucleotides line up with TRBD1. The germline V gene encodes CDR1 SGHTA and CDR2 FQGNSA. The CDR3 totals 14 residues. Losses at the gene ends were 7 bases for V and 1 base for J; bases not matched to a gene: 4. The CDR3 DNA is TGTGCCAGCACCCGGACAGGGGGTTCCTACGAGCAGTACTTC. It yields the protein CASTRTGGSYEQYF.

The count of this clone is one. The rearrangement joins TRBV5-5 to TRBJ2-3, with D maybe TRBD2 (6 bases). V dropped 6 bases and J dropped 3 bases, with 17 bases sitting between them. The CDR3 contains 15 residues. Germline CDR1 reads SGHKS; CDR2 reads YYEKEE (reference sequence). Here the CDR3 reads CASTHSPGRTDTQYF. CDR3 nucleotides: TGTGCCAGCACCCATTCGCCCGGGAGAACAGATACGCAGTATTTT.

This chain joins TRBV19 and TRBJ1-5, with D perhaps TRBD1 (5 bases). Germline V gene sequence: CDR1 LNHDA, CDR2 SQIVND (reference sequence). CDR3 length: 15 residues. The V end lost 9 bases, the J end lost 2 bases, and 17 bases lay between the germline ends. Here the CDR3 reads CARGGGSPCNQPQHF. The CDR3 bases are TGTGCCAGGGGGGGAGGGTCGCCTTGCAATCAGCCCCAGCATTTT.

The genes are TRBV4-3 and TRBJ2-3; TRBD2 agrees at 12 bases. The CDR3 covers 18 residues. V shed 0 bases and J 4 bases; nucleotides not matched to a gene: 8. Germline lookup yields CDR1 LGHNA and CDR2 YSLEER. The CDR3 protein is CASSQDPSGGAGPDTQYF. CDR3 nucleotide sequence: TGCGCCAGCAGCCAAGATCCTAGCGGGGGGGCAGGGCCAGATACGCAGTATTTT.

The genes are TRBV30 and TRBJ2-7; either TRBD1 or TRBD2 may fit D (6 bases each). The length of the CDR3 is 14 residues. Germline CDR1 is GTSNPN and CDR2 is SVGIG (reference sequence). V was pared by 0 bases and J by 6 bases, with 15 bases between. The CDR3 sequence: CAWSVELGGGEQYF. In DNA form, the CDR3 reads TGTGCCTGGAGTGTAGAGTTGGGGGGCGGCGAGCAGTACTTC.

The chain joins TRBV4-1 to TRBJ1-2, with D tentatively TRBD1 (5 bases). Germline assignment: CDR1 MGHRA and CDR2 YSYEKL. The germline V and J ends were trimmed by 0 bases and 4 bases, with 12 bases remaining between them. This CDR3 region has 15 residues. The DNA for the CDR3 is TGCGCCAGCAGCCAAGAAGGGGAGAAAATCTATGGCTACACCTTC. It encodes CASSQEGEKIYGYTF.

Points on this clone: Sequence at one end of the junction differs from germline and may be a read error. The CDR3 nucleotides read TGTGCCAGCAGCCCGACCTCCCACGAGCAGTACTTC. It translates to CASSPTSHEQYF. The gene calls are TRBV27 and TRBJ2-7; D not certain. CDR3 size: 12 residues. From germline, CDR1 is MNHEY and CDR2 SMNVEV (reference sequence).

This clone is large in the sample. The V and J genes are TRBV4-1 and TRBJ1-2; D might be TRBD1 (6 bases). From germline, CDR1 is MGHRA and CDR2 YSYEKL. The CDR3 is made up of 15 amino acids. V dropped 1 base and J dropped 4 bases, with 13 bases sitting between them. The CDR3 DNA reads as TGCGCCAGCAGCCAAGGCCCGGGACAATTCTATGGCTACACCTTC. Its translation is CASSQGPGQFYGYTF.

This sequence joins TRBV7-9 and TRBJ1-1; D is ambiguous. The CDR3 extends over 12 amino acids. CDR1 and CDR2 from the germline V gene are SEHNR and FQNEAQ (reference sequence). V shed 5 bases and J shed 4 bases, with 8 bases lying between them. CDR3 nucleotide sequence: TGTGCCAGCAGCCTGGGGTTCACTGAAGCTTTCTTT. This encodes CASSLGFTEAFF.

V and J are TRBV5-1 and TRBJ2-7, with TRBD1 identical over 7 bases. The germline V gene has CDR1 SGHRS and CDR2 YFSETQ. The CDR3 runs 14 residues. The V segment lost 4 bases and the J segment 0 bases; nucleotides outside the gene matches: 4. The CDR3 sequence: CASSLWDSSYEQYF. The CDR3 region has the DNA TGCGCCAGCAGCCTATGGGACAGCTCCTACGAGCAGTACTTC.

This chain connects TRBV5-1 to TRBJ2-7; 7 positions agree with TRBD1. CDR1 and CDR2 (germline): SGHRS, YFSETQ. The J segment lost 7 bases and the V segment lost 1 base, leaving 8 bases of the junction unmatched. This CDR3 has 14 amino acids. The chain's CDR3 is CASSLPGGSGEQYF. CDR3 bases: TGCGCCAGCAGCTTGCCAGGGGGTTCGGGAGAGCAGTACTTC.